This T cell receptor beta chain stems from a study of monozygotic twins with inflammatory bowel disease. Notes on the study in general: It was observed that concordant and discordant twins did not differ in repertoire similarity, possibly given limited power. Other individuals had fewer clonotypes in common with IBD patients than with healthy twins, especially with disease activity.

A word on this clonotype: Its antigen is as yet unknown.

Investigators extracted total RNA from whole blood and did not sort T cells. Following a re-call of the 5' RACE reads, TCRdb has one entry per CDR3 protein and lacks DNA. This table lists about 210,000 distinct CDR3 sequences. The sequence was collected from a human donor with ulcerative colitis or Crohn's disease, or a healthy co-twin of an affected twin (not recorded which). The sequencing sample was made of blood.

The CDR3 reads CASSQARWLGGTEAFF. This rearrangement joins TRBV7-9 to TRBJ1-1; the D gene TCRdb calls, TRBD1, cannot be checked with no DNA. The CDR3 extends over 16 amino acids. The V gene's germline CDR1 is SEHNR and CDR2 FQNEAQ (reference sequence).